This TCR beta chain was recorded in a study of blood T cell repertoires in COVID-19. About the study: PBMCs, B-cell-depleted T cells, or T cells provided the cDNA or gDNA that made up the material.

Assay: immunoSEQ multiplex PCR; the TCRdb copy retains only in-frame clones and omits some. The sample contains 45,000 or so clones, roughly nine tenths of which appear only once. The receptor comes from a man aged 65 to 79 with active COVID-19. Sequencing was carried out using peripheral blood.

The CDR3 protein is CASSQDPGRGYAEAFF. The CDR3 DNA follows: TGTGCCAGCAGCCAAGATCCGGGCAGGGGGTACGCTGAAGCTTTCTTT. V and J are TRBV4-2 and TRBJ1-1, with 7 bases lining up with TRBD1. V was clipped by 0 bases and J by 6 bases; unmatched bases: 10. The CDR3 has 16 amino acids. The V gene's germline CDR1 is LGHNA and CDR2 YNFKEQ.